Listed below are T cell receptor beta chains from one sample, sequenced in a study of shared clonotypes between healthy human individuals. Data came from immunoSEQ multiplex PCR; TCRdb stores just in-frame clones and leaves some out. The data hold approximately 740,000 clones, with about 91% observed a single time. The sequenced sample consisted of naive CD8+ T cells sorted from blood. The receptor set was obtained from a man aged 30 to 39 in good health. The CDR3 runs from the conserved cysteine through the conserved F or W. A D gene is named only where the DNA matches it firmly. The size entry is marked missing in some rows and otherwise reads once, few, many or a size class.

NA TRBJ2-2 TRBV6-5 NA CASSYSKSTGELFF TGTGCCAGCAGTTACTCGAAAAGCACCGGGGAGCTGTTTTTT
NA TRBJ2-7 TRBV28 NA CASSPLPGRNEQYF TGTGCCAGCAGCCCTTTGCCAGGGAGGAACGAGCAGTACTTC
NA TRBJ2-7 TRBV27 TRBD1 CASSSLQTGGLSYEQYF TGTGCCAGCAGTTCGCTCCAGACAGGGGGCCTCTCCTACGAGCAGTACTTC
NA TRBJ2-1 TRBV27 NA CASSPELAYNEQFF TGTGCCAGCAGTCCGGAGTTGGCCTACAATGAGCAGTTCTTC
NA TRBJ2-5 TRBV7-9 TRBD2 CASSWVLAGGEETQYF TGTGCCAGCAGCTGGGTACTAGCGGGAGGTGAAGAGACCCAGTACTTC
NA TRBJ2-2 TRBV7-2 NA CASSLYSWGTGELFF TGTGCCAGCAGCTTATACAGCTGGGGGACCGGGGAGCTGTTTTTT
NA TRBJ1-1 TRBV7-9 TRBD1 CASSLGQGRDTEAFF TGTGCCAGCAGCTTGGGACAGGGGAGAGACACTGAAGCTTTCTTT
NA TRBJ1-1 TRBV5-4 NA CASSLVSNTEAFF TGTGCCAGCAGCTTGGTCTCCAACACTGAAGCTTTCTTT
once TRBJ2-7 TRBV7-9 TRBD2 CASSPLGLAGAYGYEQYF TGTGCCAGCAGCCCCCTCGGCCTAGCGGGAGCCTACGGCTACGAGCAGTACTTC
NA TRBJ2-1 TRBV5-1 TRBD1 CASSKDRGYDEQFF TGCGCCAGCAGTAAGGACAGGGGGTACGATGAGCAGTTCTTC
NA TRBJ2-1 TRBV21-1 NA CASRRDCEQFF TGTGCCAGCCGCCGGGACTGTGAGCAGTTCTTC
few TRBJ2-7 TRBV4-3 NA CASSLLMGDSYEQYF TGCGCCAGCAGCCTCCTTATGGGGGACTCTTACGAGCAGTACTTC
NA TRBJ2-7 TRBV18 NA CASSPKGSTLGEQYF TGTGCCAGCTCACCAAAAGGGAGCACATTGGGCGAGCAGTACTTC
NA TRBJ2-1 TRBV6-8 TRBD2 CASSYSPSGRFNEQFF TGTGCCAGCAGTTACTCCCCAAGCGGGAGGTTCAATGAGCAGTTCTTC
NA TRBJ2-5 TRBV2 NA CASSGSGVETQYF TGTGCCAGCAGTGGGTCGGGAGTGGAGACCCAGTACTTC
NA TRBJ2-7 TRBV10-3 NA CAISETSHEQYF TGTGCCATCAGTGAGACTAGCCACGAGCAGTACTTC
NA TRBJ1-4 TRBV5-1 TRBD1 CASSLGQGVSPNEKLFF TGCGCCAGCAGCTTGGGGCAGGGGGTATCTCCTAATGAAAAACTGTTTTTT
NA TRBJ2-7 TRBV6-4 TRBD1 CARAGQVRF TGTGCCAGGGCGGGACAGGTGAGATTC
once TRBJ2-5 TRBV7-9 NA CASSRLGVQETQYF TGTGCCAGCAGCAGGCTAGGGGTCCAAGAGACCCAGTACTTC
NA TRBJ2-7 TRBV10-3 NA CAINNGGLQNEQYF TGTGCCATCAATAACGGCGGGCTTCAGAACGAGCAGTACTTC
NA TRBJ2-5 TRBV4-3 TRBD2 CASSQDLGTSGMFWETQYF TGCGCCAGCAGCCAAGATCTGGGGACTAGCGGGATGTTCTGGGAGACCCAGTACTTC